A single sample gave rise to the 10 T cell receptor beta chains below, sequenced in a study of cytomegalovirus exposure and HLA in healthy donors. Researchers ran the PCR with 60 Vbeta and 13 Jbeta primers. Only in-frame clones appear in the TCRdb table, and some are missing; sequencing was by immunoSEQ multiplex PCR. The sample holds about 130,000 clones; just under 80% are singletons and the top ten take 1.8%. Material: PBMCs. All receptors come from a woman aged 40 to 50 in good health and CMV-seronegative.

This clone has only one observation. The chain uses TRBV6-4 and TRBJ2-5; D ambiguous. Germline lookup yields CDR1 MRHNA and CDR2 SNTAGT. The CDR3 has 13 residues. V dropped 4 bases and J dropped 4 bases, with 10 bases sitting between them. In DNA form, the CDR3 reads TGTGCCAGCAGTGTAGATAGTCCAGAGACCCAGTACTTC. It codes for CASSVDSPETQYF.

The CDR3 sequence: CSESQTSGGAREQFF. The CDR3 coding sequence is TGCAGCGAATCTCAAACTAGCGGGGGGGCTCGGGAGCAGTTCTTC. V gene TRBV29-1 combines with J gene TRBJ2-1; TRBD2 matches at 13 bases. This CDR3 has 15 residues. Trimming at V came to 7 bases and at J to 10 bases, leaving 13 bases not matched to a gene. From germline, CDR1 is SQVTM and CDR2 ANQGSEA.

The J gene is TRBJ1-5, the V gene TRBV19; 11 bases match TRBD1. The CDR3 sequence is 14 residues long. The germline gives CDR1 LNHDA, CDR2 SQIVND (reference sequence). V was clipped by 8 bases and J by 6 bases; unmatched bases: 6. CDR3 nucleotides: TGTGCCAGTTCCGGGACAGGGGGTCCTCAGCCCCAGCATTTT. Translation gives CASSGTGGPQPQHF.

This sequence joins TRBV7-9 and TRBJ1-2, with D perhaps matching TRBD1 (5 bases). The CDR3 is 15 residues long. Per the germline V gene, CDR1 is SEHNR and CDR2 is FQNEAQ (reference sequence). Trimming took 5 bases from V and 5 from J, leaving 18 bases between them. CDR3 sequence: CASSPVGGAPYGYTF. In DNA, the CDR3 is TGTGCCAGCAGCCCAGTTGGAGGGGCGCCTTATGGCTACACCTTC. Using reference TRBV7-9 and TRBJ1-2 for the parts outside the CDR3, the full variable domain is DTGVSQNPRHKITKRGQNVTFRCDPISEHNRLYWYRQTLGQGPEFLTYFQNEAQLEKSRLLSDRFSAERPKGSFSTLEIQRTEQGDSAMYLCASSPVGGAPYGYTFGSGTRLTVV.

This clone occurred a few times. CDR3 bases: TGCGCCAGCAGCTTCGGGACAGGAGACTACGAGCAGTACTTC. Translation gives CASSFGTGDYEQYF. V and J are TRBV5-1 and TRBJ2-7; 8 bases match TRBD1. J was trimmed by 3 bases and V by 2 bases; bases with no gene match: 4. CDR1 and CDR2 (germline): SGHRS, YFSETQ. The CDR3 contains 14 residues.

The chain is built from TRBV6-5 and TRBJ1-2, with TRBD1 identical over 9 bases. The CDR3 is made up of 13 amino acids. Unmatched junction bases numbered 11, after V lost 8 bases and J lost 10 bases. CDR1 is MNHEY, CDR2 SVGAGI, per germline. CDR3 protein: CASGRGTGSDYTF. Written as DNA, the CDR3 is TGTGCCAGCGGCCGAGGGACAGGGAGTGACTACACCTTC.

The V and J genes are TRBV11-3 and TRBJ2-3; possibly TRBD2 for D (5 bases). The CDR3 has 13 residues. CDR1 and CDR2 from the germline V gene are SGHNT and YENEEA. V lost 0 bases to trimming and J lost 6 bases, with 7 bases between them. The CDR3 DNA reads TGTGCCAGCAGCTTAGAAGAGCGGGATACGCAGTATTTT. Translated, it gives CASSLEERDTQYF.

V and J are TRBV4-2 and TRBJ1-5; tentative D call: TRBD1 (6 bases). The CDR3 totals 18 residues. Germline V lookup: CDR1 LGHNA, CDR2 YNFKEQ. The V end lost 0 bases, the J end lost 4 bases, and 19 bases lay between the germline ends. The CDR3 DNA reads as TGTGCCAGCAGCCAAGATTTCCCCTCACAGGGAACGAATCAGCCCCAGCATTTT. Translation: CASSQDFPSQGTNQPQHF.

The chain joins TRBV15 to TRBJ2-5, with 7 bases lining up with TRBD1. The closer fit of TRBJ2-7 to the DNA end suggests the J call may be wrong. Germline V gene lookup returns CDR1 LNHNV and CDR2 YYDKDF (reference sequence). CDR3 length: 15 amino acids. This chain's CDR3 is CATSRDGQAPREQYF. The CDR3 DNA reads TGTGCCACCAGCAGAGATGGACAGGCCCCGCGCGAGCAGTACTTC.

CDR3 DNA: TGTGCCAGCAGCCCCGGACAGGGGGGTGAGCAGTTCTTC. Amino acids: CASSPGQGGEQFF. The V and J genes are TRBV7-6 and TRBJ2-1, with TRBD1 matching over 10 bases. CDR1 and CDR2 (germline): SGHVS, FNYEAQ. CDR3 length equals 13 residues. V was pared by 5 bases and J by 9 bases, with 4 bases of the junction left unmatched. Looking up the rest from reference TRBV7-6 and TRBJ2-1 gives the full variable domain: GAGVSQSPRYKVTKRGQDVALRCDPISGHVSLYWYRQALGQGPEFLTYFNYEAQQDKSGLPNDRFSAERPEGSISTLTIQRTEQRDSAMYRCASSPGQGGEQFFGPGTRLTVL.